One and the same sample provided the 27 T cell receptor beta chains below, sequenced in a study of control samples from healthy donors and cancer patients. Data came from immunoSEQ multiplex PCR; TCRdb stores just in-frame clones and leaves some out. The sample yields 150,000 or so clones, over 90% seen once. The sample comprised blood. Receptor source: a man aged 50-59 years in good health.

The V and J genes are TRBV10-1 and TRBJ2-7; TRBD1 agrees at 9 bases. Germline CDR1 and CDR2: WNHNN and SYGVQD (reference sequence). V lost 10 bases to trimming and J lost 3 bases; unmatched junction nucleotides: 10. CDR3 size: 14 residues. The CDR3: CATNRGPLIYEQYF. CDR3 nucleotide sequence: TGCGCCACAAACAGGGGGCCTTTAATCTACGAGCAGTACTTC.

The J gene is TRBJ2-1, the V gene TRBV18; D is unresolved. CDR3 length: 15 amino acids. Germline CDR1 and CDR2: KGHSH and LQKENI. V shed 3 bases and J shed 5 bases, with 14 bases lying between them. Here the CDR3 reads CASSPGLSQHNEQFF. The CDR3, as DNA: TGTGCCAGCTCACCGGGCCTATCCCAACACAATGAGCAGTTCTTC.

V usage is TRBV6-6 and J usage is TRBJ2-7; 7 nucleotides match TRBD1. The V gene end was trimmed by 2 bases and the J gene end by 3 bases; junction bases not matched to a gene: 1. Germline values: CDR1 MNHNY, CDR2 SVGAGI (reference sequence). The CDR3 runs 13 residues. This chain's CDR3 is CASSYGTDYEQYF. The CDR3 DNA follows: TGTGCCAGCAGTTACGGGACAGACTACGAGCAGTACTTC.

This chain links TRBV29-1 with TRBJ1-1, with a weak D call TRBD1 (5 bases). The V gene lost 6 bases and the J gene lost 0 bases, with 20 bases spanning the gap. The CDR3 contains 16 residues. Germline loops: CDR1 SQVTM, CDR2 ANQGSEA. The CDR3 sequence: CSVGDKFRVMNTEAFF. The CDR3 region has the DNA TGCAGCGTAGGGGATAAATTTAGGGTCATGAACACTGAAGCTTTCTTT.

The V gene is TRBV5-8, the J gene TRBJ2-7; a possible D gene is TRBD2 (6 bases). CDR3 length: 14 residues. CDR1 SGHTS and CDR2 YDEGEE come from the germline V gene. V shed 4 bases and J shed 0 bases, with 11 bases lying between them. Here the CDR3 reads CASSLRDFSYEQYF. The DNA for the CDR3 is TGTGCCAGCAGCCTTCGGGACTTCTCCTACGAGCAGTACTTC.

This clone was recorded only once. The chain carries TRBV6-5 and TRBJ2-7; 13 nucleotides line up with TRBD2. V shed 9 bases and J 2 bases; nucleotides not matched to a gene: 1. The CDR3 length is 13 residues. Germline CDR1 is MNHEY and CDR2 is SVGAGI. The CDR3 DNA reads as TGTGCCAGTACTAGCGGGAGGGCCTACGAGCAGTACTTC. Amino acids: CASTSGRAYEQYF.

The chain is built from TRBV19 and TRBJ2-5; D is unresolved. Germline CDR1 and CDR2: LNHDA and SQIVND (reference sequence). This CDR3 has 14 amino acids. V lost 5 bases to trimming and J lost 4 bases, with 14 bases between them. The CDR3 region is CASSELGGRETQYF. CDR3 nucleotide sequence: TGTGCCAGTAGTGAGTTGGGCGGTCGAGAGACCCAGTACTTC.

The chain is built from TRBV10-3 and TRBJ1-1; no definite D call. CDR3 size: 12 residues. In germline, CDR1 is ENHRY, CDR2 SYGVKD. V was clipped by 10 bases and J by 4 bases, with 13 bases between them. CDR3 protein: CARGRTFTEAFF. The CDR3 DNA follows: TGTGCCAGAGGACGGACGTTCACTGAAGCTTTCTTT.

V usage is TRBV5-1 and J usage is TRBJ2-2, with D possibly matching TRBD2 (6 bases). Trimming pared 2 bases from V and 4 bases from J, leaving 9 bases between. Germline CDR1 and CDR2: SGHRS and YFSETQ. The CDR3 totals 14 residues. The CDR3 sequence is CASSFRDFTGELFF. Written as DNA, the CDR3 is TGCGCCAGCAGCTTCCGGGACTTCACCGGGGAGCTGTTTTTT.

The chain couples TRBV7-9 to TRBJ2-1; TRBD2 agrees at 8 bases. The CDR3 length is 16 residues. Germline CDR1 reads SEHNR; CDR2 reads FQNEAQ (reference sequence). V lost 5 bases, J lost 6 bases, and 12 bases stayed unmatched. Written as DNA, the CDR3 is TGTGCCAGCAGCCCACCCTCCGCGGGAGGACCCAATGAGCAGTTCTTC. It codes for CASSPPSAGGPNEQFF.

CDR3 DNA sequence: TGTGCCAGCAGAGCACCGAGATATAATTCACCCCTCCACTTT. Translating gives CASRAPRYNSPLHF. The J gene is TRBJ1-6, the V gene TRBV6-5, with D hard to call. The CDR3 contains 14 residues. Trimming took off 6 bases at V and 4 bases at J, with 10 bases between the two ends. Germline CDR1 MNHEY, CDR2 SVGAGI.

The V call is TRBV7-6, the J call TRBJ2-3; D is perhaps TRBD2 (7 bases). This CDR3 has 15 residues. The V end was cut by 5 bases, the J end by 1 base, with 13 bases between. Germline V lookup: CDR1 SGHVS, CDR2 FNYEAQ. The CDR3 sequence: CASSPRGGRTDTQYF. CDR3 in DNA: TGTGCCAGCAGCCCTAGGGGGGGACGCACAGATACGCAGTATTTT.

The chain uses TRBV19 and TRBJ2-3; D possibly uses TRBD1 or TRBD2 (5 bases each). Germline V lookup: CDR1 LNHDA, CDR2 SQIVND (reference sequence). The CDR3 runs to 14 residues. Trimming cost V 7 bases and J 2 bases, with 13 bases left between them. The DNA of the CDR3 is TGTGCCAGTAAAGTACGGGACCCCACAGATACGCAGTATTTT. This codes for CASKVRDPTDTQYF.

CDR3 protein: CASSEMRKGPTDTQYF. The DNA of the CDR3 is TGTGCCAGCAGTGAAATGCGAAAAGGCCCCACAGATACGCAGTATTTT. V gene TRBV6-1 combines with J gene TRBJ2-3, with D uncertain. V lost 2 bases to trimming and J lost 2 bases, with 14 bases between them. The CDR3 totals 16 residues. Looked up from germline, CDR1 is MNHNS and CDR2 is SASEGT.

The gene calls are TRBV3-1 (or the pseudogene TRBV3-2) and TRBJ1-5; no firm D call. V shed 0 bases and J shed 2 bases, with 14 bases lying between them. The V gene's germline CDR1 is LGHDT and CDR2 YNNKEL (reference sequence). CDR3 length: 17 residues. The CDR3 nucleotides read TGTGCCAGCAGCCAAGATCCCCTAGGCTGGGGCAATCAGCCCCAGCATTTT. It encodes CASSQDPLGWGNQPQHF.

The CDR3 sequence is CASSFLGLAGAGEQYF. CDR3 bases: TGTGCCAGCAGCTTCTTGGGACTAGCGGGAGCTGGAGAGCAGTACTTC. The V gene is TRBV5-6, the J gene TRBJ2-7; TRBD2 agrees at 14 bases. There are 16 residues in the CDR3. The V and J ends lost 2 bases and 7 bases, in that order; junction bases with no gene match: 8. The V gene's germline CDR1 is SGHDT and CDR2 YYEEEE. The full variable domain, in which reference TRBV5-6 and TRBJ2-7 provide the parts outside the CDR3, is DAGVTQSPTHLIKTRGQQVTLRCSPKSGHDTVSWYQQALGQGPQFIFQYYEEEERQRGNFPDRFSGHQFPNYSSELNVNALLLGDSALYLCASSFLGLAGAGEQYFGPGTRLTVT.

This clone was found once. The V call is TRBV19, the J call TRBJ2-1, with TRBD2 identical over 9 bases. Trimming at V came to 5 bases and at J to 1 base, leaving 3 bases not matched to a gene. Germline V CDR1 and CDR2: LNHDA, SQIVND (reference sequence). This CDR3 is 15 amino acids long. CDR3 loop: CASSLREGSYNEQFF. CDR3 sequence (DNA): TGTGCCAGTAGTTTGCGGGAGGGGTCCTACAATGAGCAGTTCTTC.

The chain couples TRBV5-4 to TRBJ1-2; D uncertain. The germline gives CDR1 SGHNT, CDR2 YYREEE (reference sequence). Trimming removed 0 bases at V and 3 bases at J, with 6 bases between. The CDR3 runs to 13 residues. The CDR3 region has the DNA TGTGCCAGCAGCTTGGTGGCAGACTATGGCTACACCTTC. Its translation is CASSLVADYGYTF.

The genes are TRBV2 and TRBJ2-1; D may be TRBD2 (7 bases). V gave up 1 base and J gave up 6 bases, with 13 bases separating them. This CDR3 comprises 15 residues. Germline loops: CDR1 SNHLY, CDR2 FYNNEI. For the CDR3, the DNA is TGTGCCAGCAGTGAAGAACAGGGAGGGCGCAATGAGCAGTTCTTC. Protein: CASSEEQGGRNEQFF.

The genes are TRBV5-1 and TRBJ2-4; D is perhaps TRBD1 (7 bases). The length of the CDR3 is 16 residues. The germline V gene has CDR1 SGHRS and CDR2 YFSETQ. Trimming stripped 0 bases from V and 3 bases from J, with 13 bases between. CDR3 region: CASSLDYQGGKNIQYF. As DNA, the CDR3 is TGCGCCAGCAGCTTGGATTATCAGGGGGGCAAAAACATTCAGTACTTC.

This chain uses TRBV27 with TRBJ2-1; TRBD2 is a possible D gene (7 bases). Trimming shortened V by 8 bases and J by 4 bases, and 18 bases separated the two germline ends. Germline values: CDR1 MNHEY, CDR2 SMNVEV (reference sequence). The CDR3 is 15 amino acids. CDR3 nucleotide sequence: TGTGCCAGCGTTGATTGGGGGAGGGGGTACAATGAGCAGTTCTTC. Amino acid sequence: CASVDWGRGYNEQFF.

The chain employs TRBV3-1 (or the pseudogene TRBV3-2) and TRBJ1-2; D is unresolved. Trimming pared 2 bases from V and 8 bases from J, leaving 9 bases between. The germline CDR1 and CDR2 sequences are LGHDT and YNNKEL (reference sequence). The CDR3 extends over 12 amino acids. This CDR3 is CASSQSRVGYTF. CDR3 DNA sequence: TGTGCCAGCAGCCAATCGAGGGTGGGCTACACCTTC.

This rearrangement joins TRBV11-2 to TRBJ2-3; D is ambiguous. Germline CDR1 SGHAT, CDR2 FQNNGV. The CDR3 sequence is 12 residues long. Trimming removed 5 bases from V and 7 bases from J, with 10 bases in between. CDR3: CASSRPEYTQYF. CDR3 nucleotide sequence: TGTGCCAGCAGCCGCCCAGAATATACGCAGTATTTT.

In nucleotides, the CDR3 is TGTGCCAGCAGCTCCCAGGACACCCCCAATCAGCCCCAGCATTTT. Amino acid sequence: CASSSQDTPNQPQHF. This chain uses TRBV7-9 with TRBJ1-5; tentative D call: TRBD1 (5 bases). Trimming took off 4 bases at V and 3 bases at J, with 13 bases between the two ends. The CDR3 spans 15 residues. Germline V CDR1 and CDR2: SEHNR, FQNEAQ (reference sequence).

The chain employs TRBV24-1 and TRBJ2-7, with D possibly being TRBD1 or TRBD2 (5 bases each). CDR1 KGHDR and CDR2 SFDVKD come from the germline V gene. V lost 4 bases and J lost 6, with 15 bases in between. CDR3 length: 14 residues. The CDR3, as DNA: TGTGCCACCAGTGAGAGGGGCGAATGGGCCGAGCAGTACTTC. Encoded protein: CATSERGEWAEQYF.

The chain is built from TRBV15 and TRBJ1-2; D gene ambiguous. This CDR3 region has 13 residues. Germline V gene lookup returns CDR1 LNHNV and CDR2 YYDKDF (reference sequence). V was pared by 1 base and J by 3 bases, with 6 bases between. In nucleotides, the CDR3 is TGTGCCACCAGCAGAGGTACGGACTATGGCTACACCTTC. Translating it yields CATSRGTDYGYTF.

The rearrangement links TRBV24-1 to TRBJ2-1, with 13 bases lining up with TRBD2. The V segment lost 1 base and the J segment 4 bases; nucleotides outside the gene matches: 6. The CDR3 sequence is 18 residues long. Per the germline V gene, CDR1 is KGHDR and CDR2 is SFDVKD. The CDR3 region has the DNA TGTGCCACCAGTGATTTATCCGGGGGACTAGCGGGGTACAATGAGCAGTTCTTC. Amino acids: CATSDLSGGLAGYNEQFF.